The clone carrying this T cell receptor beta chain was observed a handful of times. This record belongs to a study of T-cell memory formation after mild COVID-19. TCRdb used MiXCR to reprocess the 5' RACE reads, holding one entry per CDR3 protein. The data contain roughly 450,000 distinct CDR3 sequences, roughly 20% of them singletons. The V gene's germline CDR1 is MNHEY and CDR2 SVGAGI. CDR3 size: 14 residues. Sequences were obtained from PBMCs or a T cell subset sorted from them (not recorded which). This chain links TRBV6-5 with TRBJ2-6; TRBD2 might be the D (5 bases). This sequence was found in an adult woman who had mild COVID-19 (a few samples of this study predate the infection). Cell type and time point are not known. CDR3 sequence (DNA): TGTGCGGCACGTCGCGGGTCGGGGGCCAACGTCCTGACTTTC. It encodes CAARRGSGANVLTF.